Given below is one T cell receptor beta chain in context. What it recognizes is unknown. This entry comes from a study of cytomegalovirus exposure and HLA in healthy donors. Broader study findings: Upon later analysis, TCR association rates were observed to vary by HLA locus, being highest for DRB1 and lowest for HLA-C. Most likely, a cluster of highly shared sequence variants arose as a sequencing artifact. Looking again later, the authors saw that most CMV-associated TCR beta chains seemed HLA-restricted. TCR beta V- and J-gene trimming was later associated with a missense DCLRE1C variant.

This CDR3 region has 15 residues. The V gene lost 0 bases and the J gene lost 7 bases, with 13 bases spanning the gap. Looked up from germline, CDR1 is MNHEY and CDR2 is SVGAGI. The PCR used 60 Vbeta and 13 Jbeta primers. Using immunoSEQ multiplex PCR, the repertoire was profiled, and TCRdb retains in-frame clones only, with some absent. The data contain some 120,000 clones, 70% to 85% of them singletons. Material for sequencing was PBMCs. The V and J genes are TRBV6-5 and TRBJ1-3; weak D call: TRBD1 (5 bases). This receptor was taken from a man younger than 35 in good health and CMV-seronegative. The CDR3 DNA reads as TGTGCCAGCAGTTACTCGTCTGGGGGAGGGAACACCATATATTTT. Protein sequence: CASSYSSGGGNTIYF.